This T cell receptor beta chain was sequenced in a study of cytomegalovirus exposure and HLA in healthy donors (dated by TCRdb to 2015 to 2018). As for the study more broadly: According to an earlier analysis of a few hundred of the donors, 150 million to 200 million T cells yielded over 90 million unique TCR beta sequences and about 300 Gb of sequence data. Around 300 gigabases of sequencing data and approximately 85 million unique TCR sequences were included in an early release covering 550 to 650 HLA-typed donors. The genetic ancestry cluster associated with self-reported Caucasian donors included around four fifths of the 398 genotyped donors. The study aimed to test whether signatures of past pathogen exposure could be identified by cataloging public T cell receptors. Using immunosequencing, the study profiled T cell repertoires from about 610 subjects and related those repertoires to cytomegalovirus serostatus. In addition to the first cohort of several hundred subjects, a separate validation cohort of approximately 120 different subjects was used. To predict cytomegalovirus infection status, the study combined high-throughput TCR immunosequencing, statistical association of individual TCRs with disease status, and machine learning. A later analysis re-examined previously published TCR beta repertoires from 610 or so donors and added high-resolution HLA genotyping to investigate patterns of TCR occurrence. Rather than drawing on any new phenotypic data, the later analysis identified candidate immune exposures from TCR beta sequences and the way those sequences occurred across donors. An earlier analysis of fewer than 700 of the donors applied high-throughput TCR beta sequencing to assess whether each TCR beta V gene segment acted as functional or pseudogenic. Donor age, sex, ethnicity and CMV serostatus were compiled alongside the repertoire data. In a later genetic analysis, genome-wide SNP genotypes for about three fifths of the roughly 670 donors were used, and that subset was treated as a discovery cohort. All discovery cohort repertoires had been generated using a single sequencing platform. Both class I and class II loci were covered by HLA typing, at four-digit resolution. The number of donors typed differed by locus, with about 629-630 for A, B, C, DRB1 and DQB1, more than 500 for DQA1, about 610 for DPA1, and roughly 450 for DPB1. Because of strong linkage in the cohort, roughly five DR-DQ haplotypes were treated as single units for association and clustering. On average, over 200,000 unique TCR beta nucleotide sequences were sequenced per donor among 398 genotyped donors of the cohort, with 15% to 20% of those sequences being non-productive.

The cohort was made up of hundreds of healthy bone marrow donors. At the time of sampling, all cohort members were nominally healthy, though unrecorded immune exposures were likely present. The donor was CMV seronegative and belonged to the group of approximately 320 seronegative cohort members. Each donor provided a peripheral blood sample, and peripheral blood mononuclear cells were used for TCR beta sequencing. Genomic DNA was extracted from the blood cell samples with the Qiagen DNeasy Blood Extraction Kit. As to this clone: The target of this receptor is not known. Per-base qualities were not stored, and no clone one base away is much larger.

The CDR3 covers 17 residues, taking in both the cysteine and the phenylalanine. The entry retains the CDR3 DNA only, 51 bases that are in frame from base 1. V ends up 3 bases short and J 6 bases short, with an unmatched junction base count of 13. The CDR1 and CDR2 encoded by the germline V gene are KGHSH and LQKENI. What the authors observed across the whole study: A cluster of highly shared sequence variants was judged likely to be a technical artifact of the sequencing pipeline. The authors suggested that the approach could potentially be extended to other disease states and immunological phenotypes. Compared with equally common non-associated chains, HLA-associated TCR beta chains in a later analysis were more clonally expanded and had lower generation probabilities. A further reported finding was that TCR beta sequences accurately predicted the HLA-A and HLA-B alleles for most subjects in the first cohort. While some public TCRs were present in many individuals, most TCR sequences turned up only very rarely across donors. Presence/absence analyses assumed roughly uniform sequencing depth across donors, an assumption that may not hold. The 87-base-pair reads could not distinguish some IMGT-functional V segments, including TRBV6-2 and TRBV6-3, so those segments were excluded. Specific HLA alleles were associated with more than 15,000 TCR beta sequences at a false discovery rate of 0.05 in a later analysis. Several of the top co-occurrence clusters appeared to be linked to parvovirus B19, influenza, CMV and Epstein-Barr virus, according to a later analysis. A later genetic analysis associated a missense DCLRE1C variant with V-gene and J-gene trimming of TCR beta chains, and an independent cohort replicated the association. Linkage disequilibrium might explain the correlated functional status among segregating V segments, but an unknown experimental factor could not be excluded. Because counts were too low, seventeen rarely observed V segments, including chromosome 9 orphons, were excluded from the earlier analysis of roughly 580 of the donors. A total of 164 TCR beta chains were listed by the study as associated with cytomegalovirus. HLA typing was unavailable for some donors at each locus, so association tests used only the typed subset. This cohort had only TCR beta chains sequenced, and the lack of alpha or paired-chain data limited which features could be detected. When HLA alleles, especially DR and DQ, strongly co-occurred, TCR associations were difficult to assign to individual alleles. Cytomegalovirus status was reported to be diagnosed by the classifier with high specificity and sensitivity in both the original and validation cohorts. Most CMV-associated TCR beta chains appeared to be HLA-restricted in a later analysis, and the HLA associations seemed to be driven largely by CMV exposure. According to a later genetic analysis, donors in an Asian-associated ancestry cluster had fewer N-insertions in productive TCRs than the approximately 670-donor mean. In an earlier analysis of 450 to 750 of the donors, most TCR beta V segments appeared in productive rearrangements about 87% or about 30% of the time, broadly matching IMGT annotations. For the cohort, immune exposure information was limited to CMV serostatus. In a later analysis, the rate of TCR association differed among HLA loci, with DRB1 alleles having the most associated TCRs and HLA-C alleles having the fewest. Three of the identified cytomegalovirus-associated TCR beta chains were confirmed in vitro to be specific for cytomegalovirus antigens.

The protocol used for the library was the immunoSEQ multiplex PCR assay. For the multiplex PCR, a mixture combining 60 forward primers for TCR Vbeta segments and 13 reverse primers for TCR Jbeta segments was used. The CDR3 region of rearranged TCR beta genes was amplified from genomic DNA with a multiplex PCR assay. On the Illumina HiSeq System, the amplified TCR beta libraries were sequenced as 87-base-pair reads. The published analysis was carried out like this. Across the 640 or so repertoires, a later analysis counted 80 million or so unique TCR beta chains, some 11 million of which were shared by at least two donors. To remove PCR and sequencing errors, raw reads were error-corrected and collapsed into unique sequences using a nearest-neighbor algorithm that merged closely related sequences. To assign V, D and J gene segments, CDR3 sequences were aligned to IMGT reference sequences. For a sequence to be retained, a match of at least six nucleotides was required to both a V gene segment and a J gene segment. A rearrangement counted as productive if the CDR3 had no stop codons and remained in frame with V and J, and every other rearrangement counted as non-productive. CDR3 was defined by IMGT convention, running from the second conserved V-encoded cysteine to the conserved J-encoded phenylalanine. The earlier analysis of 450 to 750 of the donors excluded any sequence lacking an unambiguous match to a single V gene segment. An earlier analysis of about 590 of the donors classified V segments as functional when productive rearrangements were above 56.7% and as segregating when the standard deviation between donors was above 5%. A statistical classification framework was built for diagnosing cytomegalovirus status from the catalog of TCR beta chain sequences. A later analysis assigned V and J genes by comparing TCR nucleotide sequences with IMGT/GENE-DB human TR gene sequences. A later analysis assigned CDR3 sequences and most-parsimonious VDJ recombination scenarios with the TCRdist pipeline. A later analysis defined each TCR beta chain by its CDR3 amino acid sequence plus V-gene family, and excluded reads lacking a unique V-gene family. In a later analysis, fewer than 600 highly shared, low-generation-probability nucleotide sequences were removed to address suspected cross-contamination and a sequencing artifact. In a later analysis, a clonal expansion index was calculated for each public chain from normalized within-repertoire ranks of inferred template counts. In a later analysis, generation probabilities were computed using a VDJ recombination model fitted to out-of-frame rearrangements, and the results were checked against IGoR. In a later analysis, hypergeometric tests were used to score TCR-TCR, TCR-HLA and TCR-CMV co-occurrence, with a repertoire-size bias correction applied to TCR pairs. False discovery rates were estimated in a later analysis by permuting HLA or CMV assignments 20 times. In a later analysis, co-occurring TCRs were grouped using DBSCAN, with TCRdist sequence similarity added in when clustering inside HLA-allele-positive subsets. Co-occurrence clustering excluded repertoires with fewer than 30,000 or more than 120,000 public chains, plus five with anomalous nucleotide sharing. TCRdb stores this immuneACCESS table with in-frame sequences only. Part of the clones is absent; in the studies checked, under half of the shortfall reflects unresolved V genes, and no reason is known for the rest. From that table come the V and J calls and clone size; the DNA was used to work out D and trimming. This sample is represented by under 200,000 clones; about three quarters of them were singletons. Of the sample, approximately 3.1% falls within the top ten clones.

The sequencing sample was made of PBMCs. The V and J segments used are TRBV18 and TRBJ2-5, and TRBD1 aligns with 10 junction nucleotides. The receptor was derived from a woman aged 40-49 years in good health and CMV-seronegative. The CDR3 protein: CASSPLTGGLGSKTQYF. The nucleotides are TGTGCCAGCTCACCCCTGACAGGGGGCCTCGGGTCGAAGACCCAGTACTTC.